What follows are 2 T cell receptor beta chains derived from one specimen sequenced in a study of monozygotic twins with inflammatory bowel disease. TCRdb reprocessed the 5' RACE reads and reports one entry per CDR3 protein, with no DNA. The listing contains nearly 450,000 distinct CDR3 sequences. Sequencing was carried out using blood. The receptors were sampled from a human donor with ulcerative colitis or Crohn's disease, or a healthy co-twin of an affected twin (not recorded which).

J is TRBJ2-3 and V is TRBV12-3 or TRBV12-4; TCRdb selects TRBD2, and the lack of DNA leaves this call unchecked. The CDR3 has 18 residues. The CDR3 loop is CASSPTGTSGGSTDTQYF.

V is TRBV6-6 and J is TRBJ2-7. The germline V gene has CDR1 MNHNY and CDR2 SVGAGI (reference sequence). The CDR3 spans 13 residues. This chain's CDR3 is CASTSLSSYEQYF.